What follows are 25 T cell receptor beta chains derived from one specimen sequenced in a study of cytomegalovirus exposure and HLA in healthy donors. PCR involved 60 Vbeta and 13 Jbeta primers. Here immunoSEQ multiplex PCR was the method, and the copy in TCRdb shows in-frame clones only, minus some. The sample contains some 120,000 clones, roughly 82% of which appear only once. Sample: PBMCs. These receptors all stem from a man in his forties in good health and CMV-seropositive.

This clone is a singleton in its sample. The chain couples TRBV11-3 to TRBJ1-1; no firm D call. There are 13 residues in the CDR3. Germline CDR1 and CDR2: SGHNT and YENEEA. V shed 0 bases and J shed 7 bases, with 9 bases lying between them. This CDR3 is CASSLEQSREAFF. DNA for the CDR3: TGTGCCAGCAGCTTAGAACAGAGCCGTGAAGCTTTCTTT. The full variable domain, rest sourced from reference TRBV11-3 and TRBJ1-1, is EAGVVQSPRYKIIEKKQPVAFWCNPISGHNTLYWYLQNLGQGPELLIRYENEEAVDDSQLPKDRFSAERLKGVDSTLKIQPAELGDSAVYLCASSLEQSREAFFGQGTRLTVV.

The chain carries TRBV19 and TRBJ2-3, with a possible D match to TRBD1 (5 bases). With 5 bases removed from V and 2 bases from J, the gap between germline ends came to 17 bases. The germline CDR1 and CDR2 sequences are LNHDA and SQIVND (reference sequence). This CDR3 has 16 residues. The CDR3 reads CASSARQYRYTDTQYF. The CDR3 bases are TGTGCCAGTAGTGCCAGACAGTACAGATACACAGATACGCAGTATTTT.

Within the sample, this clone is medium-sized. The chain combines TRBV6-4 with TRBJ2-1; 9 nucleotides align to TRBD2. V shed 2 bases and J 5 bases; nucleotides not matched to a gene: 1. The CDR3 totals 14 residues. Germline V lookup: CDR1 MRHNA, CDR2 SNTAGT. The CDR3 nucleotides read TGTGCCAGCAGTGACAGCGGGGGGCACAATGAGCAGTTCTTC. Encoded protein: CASSDSGGHNEQFF.

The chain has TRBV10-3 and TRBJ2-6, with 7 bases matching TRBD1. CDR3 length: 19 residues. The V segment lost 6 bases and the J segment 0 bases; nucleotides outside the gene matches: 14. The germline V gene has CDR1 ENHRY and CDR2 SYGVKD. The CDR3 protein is CAISPGQRRGSSGANVLTF. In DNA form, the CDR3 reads TGTGCCATCAGCCCGGGACAGCGAAGGGGGAGCTCTGGGGCCAACGTCCTGACTTTC.

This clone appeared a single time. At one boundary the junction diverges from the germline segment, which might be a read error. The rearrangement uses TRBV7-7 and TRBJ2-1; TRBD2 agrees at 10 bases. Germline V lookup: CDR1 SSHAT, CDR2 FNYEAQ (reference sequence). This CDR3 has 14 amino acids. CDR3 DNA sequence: TGTGCTAGCAGCCCCGGGACTAGCGTCGGTGAGCAGTTCTTC. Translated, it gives CASSPGTSVGEQFF. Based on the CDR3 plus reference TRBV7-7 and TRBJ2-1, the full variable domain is GAGVSQSPRYKVTKRGQDVTLRCDPISSHATLYWYQQALGQGPEFLTYFNYEAQPDKSGLPSDRFSAERPEGSISTLTIQRTEQRDSAMYRCASSPGTSVGEQFFGPGTRLTVL.

The CDR3 loop is CASSQEPQGDRGEKLFF. The CDR3 DNA reads TGCGCCAGCAGCCAAGAACCGCAGGGGGACCGTGGTGAAAAACTGTTTTTT. This sequence joins TRBV4-3 and TRBJ1-4; TRBD1 matches 7 bases. The CDR3 consists of 17 residues. Germline CDR1 reads LGHNA; CDR2 reads YSLEER. Germline trimming cut 0 bases from V and 7 bases from J; bases unmatched to any gene: 11.

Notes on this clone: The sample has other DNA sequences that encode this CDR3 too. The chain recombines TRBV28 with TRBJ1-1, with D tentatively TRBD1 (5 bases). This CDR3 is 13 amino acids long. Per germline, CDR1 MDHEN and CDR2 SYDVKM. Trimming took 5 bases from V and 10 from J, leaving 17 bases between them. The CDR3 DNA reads TGTGCCAGCAGTCTAAAACCGGGACTAGGAGCTTTCTTT. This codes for CASSLKPGLGAFF.

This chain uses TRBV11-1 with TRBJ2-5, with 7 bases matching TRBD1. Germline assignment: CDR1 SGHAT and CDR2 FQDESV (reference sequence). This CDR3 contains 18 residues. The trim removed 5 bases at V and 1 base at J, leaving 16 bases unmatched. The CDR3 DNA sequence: TGTGCCAGCAGCCGAACAGTAAAGACGACAGGGTTCCAAGAGACCCAGTACTTC. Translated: CASSRTVKTTGFQETQYF.

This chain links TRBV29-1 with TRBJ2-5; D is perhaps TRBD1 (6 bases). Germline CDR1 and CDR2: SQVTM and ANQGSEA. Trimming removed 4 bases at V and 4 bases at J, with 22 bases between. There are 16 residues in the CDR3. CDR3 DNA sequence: TGCAGCGTTGTTCGGGCCGAGACAGGTAGTTTAGAGACCCAGTACTTC. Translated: CSVVRAETGSLETQYF. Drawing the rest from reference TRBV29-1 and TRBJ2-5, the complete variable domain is SAVISQKPSRDICQRGTSLTIQCQVDSQVTMMFWYRQQPGQSLTLIATANQGSEATYESGFVIDKFPISRPNLTFSTLTVSNMSPEDSSIYLCSVVRAETGSLETQYFGPGTRLLVL.

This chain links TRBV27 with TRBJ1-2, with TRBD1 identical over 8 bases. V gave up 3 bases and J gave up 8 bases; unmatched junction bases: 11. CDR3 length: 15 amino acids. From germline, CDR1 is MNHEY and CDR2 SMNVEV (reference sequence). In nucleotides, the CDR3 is TGTGCCAGCAGTTTGACCTTTCAGGGGGCGGGGGGCTACACCTTC. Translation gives CASSLTFQGAGGYTF.

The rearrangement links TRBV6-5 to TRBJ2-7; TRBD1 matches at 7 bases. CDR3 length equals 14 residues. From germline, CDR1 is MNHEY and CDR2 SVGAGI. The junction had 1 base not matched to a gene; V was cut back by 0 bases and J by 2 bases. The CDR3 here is CASSYSTGTYEQYF. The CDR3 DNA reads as TGTGCCAGCAGTTACTCGACAGGGACCTACGAGCAGTACTTC.

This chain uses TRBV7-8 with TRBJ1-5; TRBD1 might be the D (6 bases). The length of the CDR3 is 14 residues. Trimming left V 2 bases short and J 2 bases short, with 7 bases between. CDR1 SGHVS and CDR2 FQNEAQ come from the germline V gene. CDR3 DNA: TGTGCCAGCAGCTTACGGACAGGCAATCAGCCCCAGCATTTT. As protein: CASSLRTGNQPQHF. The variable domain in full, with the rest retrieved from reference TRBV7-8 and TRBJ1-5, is GAGVSQSPRYKVAKRGQDVALRCDPISGHVSLFWYQQALGQGPEFLTYFQNEAQLDKSGLPSDRFFAERPEGSVSTLKIQRTQQEDSAVYLCASSLRTGNQPQHFGDGTRLSIL.

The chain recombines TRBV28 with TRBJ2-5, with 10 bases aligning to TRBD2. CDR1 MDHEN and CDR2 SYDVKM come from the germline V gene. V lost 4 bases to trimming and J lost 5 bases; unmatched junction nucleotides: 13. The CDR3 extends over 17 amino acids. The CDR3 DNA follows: TGTGCCAGCAGTTCCCTTTGGAGCGGGGGGGGACGGGAGACCCAGTACTTC. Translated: CASSSLWSGGGRETQYF.

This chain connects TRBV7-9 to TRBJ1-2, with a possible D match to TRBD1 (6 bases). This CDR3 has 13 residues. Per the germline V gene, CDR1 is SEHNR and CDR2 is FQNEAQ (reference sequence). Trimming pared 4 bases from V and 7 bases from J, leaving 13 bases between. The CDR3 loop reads CASSSRTAAGYTF. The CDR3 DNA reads TGTGCCAGCAGCTCAAGGACAGCAGCTGGCTACACCTTC.

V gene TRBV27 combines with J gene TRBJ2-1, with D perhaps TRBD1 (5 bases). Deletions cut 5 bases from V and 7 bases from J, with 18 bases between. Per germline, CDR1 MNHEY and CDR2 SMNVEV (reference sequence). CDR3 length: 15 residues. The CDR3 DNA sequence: TGTGCCAGCAGTCGGACACCACGAAATGGGAATGAGCAGTTCTTC. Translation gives CASSRTPRNGNEQFF.

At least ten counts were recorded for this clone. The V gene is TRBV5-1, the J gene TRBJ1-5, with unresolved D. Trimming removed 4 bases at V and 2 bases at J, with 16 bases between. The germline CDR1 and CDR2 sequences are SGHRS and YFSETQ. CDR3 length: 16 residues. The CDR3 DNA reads TGCGCCAGCAGCCCGGGAGGGAATATTGGCAATCAGCCCCAGCATTTT. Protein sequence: CASSPGGNIGNQPQHF.

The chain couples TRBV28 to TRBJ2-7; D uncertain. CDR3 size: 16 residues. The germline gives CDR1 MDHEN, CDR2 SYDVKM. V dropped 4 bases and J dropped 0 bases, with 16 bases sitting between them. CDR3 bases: TGTGCCAGCAGTTCTAATCCCCACCCACCCTCCTACGAGCAGTACTTC. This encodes CASSSNPHPPSYEQYF.

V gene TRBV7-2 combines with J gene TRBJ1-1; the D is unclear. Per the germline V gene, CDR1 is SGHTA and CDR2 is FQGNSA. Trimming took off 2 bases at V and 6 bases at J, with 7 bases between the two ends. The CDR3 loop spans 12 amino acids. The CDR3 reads CASSLQMSEAFF. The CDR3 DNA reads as TGTGCCAGCAGCTTACAGATGTCTGAAGCTTTCTTT.

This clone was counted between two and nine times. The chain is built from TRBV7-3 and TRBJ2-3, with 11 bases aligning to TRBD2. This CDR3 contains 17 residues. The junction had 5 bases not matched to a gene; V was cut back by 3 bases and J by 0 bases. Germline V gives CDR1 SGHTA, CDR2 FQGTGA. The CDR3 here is CASSFAGTSGSTDTQYF. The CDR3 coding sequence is TGTGCCAGCAGCTTTGCCGGGACTAGCGGAAGCACAGATACGCAGTATTTT.

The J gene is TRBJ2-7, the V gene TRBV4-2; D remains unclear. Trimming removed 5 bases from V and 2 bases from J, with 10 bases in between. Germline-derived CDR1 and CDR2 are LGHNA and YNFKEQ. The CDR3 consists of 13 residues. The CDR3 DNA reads TGTGCCAGCAGCTCGAGGCCTACCTACGAGCAGTACTTC. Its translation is CASSSRPTYEQYF.

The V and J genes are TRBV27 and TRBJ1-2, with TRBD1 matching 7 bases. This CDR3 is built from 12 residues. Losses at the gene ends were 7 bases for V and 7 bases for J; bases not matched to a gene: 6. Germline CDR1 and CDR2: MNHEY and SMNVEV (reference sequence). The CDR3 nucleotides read TGTGCCAGCACCTCAAACAGGGGTGGCTACACCTTC. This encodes CASTSNRGGYTF.

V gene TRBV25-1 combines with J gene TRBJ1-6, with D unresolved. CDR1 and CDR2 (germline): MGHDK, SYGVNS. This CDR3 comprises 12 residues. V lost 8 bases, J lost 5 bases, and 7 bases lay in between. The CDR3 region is CASSQNNSPLHF. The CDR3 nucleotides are TGTGCCAGCTCCCAAAATAATTCACCCCTCCACTTT.

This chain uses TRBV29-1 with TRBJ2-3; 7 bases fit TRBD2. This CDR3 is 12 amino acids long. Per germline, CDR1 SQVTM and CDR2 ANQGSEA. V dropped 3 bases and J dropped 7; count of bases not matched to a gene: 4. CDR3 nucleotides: TGCAGCGTTGATAACGGGGGGAATACGCAGTATTTT. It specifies CSVDNGGNTQYF.

The CDR3 nucleotides read TGTGCCAGCAGTTCCCACGTGGGGCGGTACGAGCAGTACTTC. This sequence encodes CASSSHVGRYEQYF. The chain couples TRBV28 to TRBJ2-5, with a weak D call TRBD1 (5 bases). TRBJ2-7 explains the end of the DNA better; the J call may be wrong. The CDR3 sequence is 14 residues long. The germline V gene has CDR1 MDHEN and CDR2 SYDVKM.

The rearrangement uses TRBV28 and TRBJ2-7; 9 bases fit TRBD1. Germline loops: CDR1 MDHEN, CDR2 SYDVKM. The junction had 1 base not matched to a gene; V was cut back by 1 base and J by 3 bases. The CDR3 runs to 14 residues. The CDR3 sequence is CASSLLGQGYEQYF. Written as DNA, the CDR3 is TGTGCCAGCAGTTTATTGGGACAGGGCTACGAGCAGTACTTC.